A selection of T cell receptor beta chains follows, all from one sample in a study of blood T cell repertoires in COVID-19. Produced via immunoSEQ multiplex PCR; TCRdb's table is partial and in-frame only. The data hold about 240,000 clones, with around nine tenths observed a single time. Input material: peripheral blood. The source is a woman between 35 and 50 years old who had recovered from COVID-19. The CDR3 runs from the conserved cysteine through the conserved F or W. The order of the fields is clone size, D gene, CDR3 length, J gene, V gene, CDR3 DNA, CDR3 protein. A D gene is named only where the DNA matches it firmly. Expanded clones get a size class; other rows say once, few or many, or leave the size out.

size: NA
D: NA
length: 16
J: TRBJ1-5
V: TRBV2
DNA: TGTGCCAGCAGTCTAACGCCCGGACAGAGCAATCAGCCCCAGCATTTT
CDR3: CASSLTPGQSNQPQHF

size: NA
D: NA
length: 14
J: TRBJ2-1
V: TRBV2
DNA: TGTGCCAGCAGCCGACAGGTTAGTGGGGGTGAGCAGTTCTTC
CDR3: CASSRQVSGGEQFF

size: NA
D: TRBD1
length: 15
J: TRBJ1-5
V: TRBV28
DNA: TGTGCCAGCAGGACCCCCAGGGGGCCCTCGGGGCCCCAGCATTTT
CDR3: CASRTPRGPSGPQHF

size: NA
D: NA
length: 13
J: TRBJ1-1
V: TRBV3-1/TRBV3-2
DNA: TGTGCCAGCAGCCAAGCCCAACTCACTGAAGCTTTCTTT
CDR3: CASSQAQLTEAFF

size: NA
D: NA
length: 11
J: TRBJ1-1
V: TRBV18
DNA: TGTGCCAGCTCACCCGAGTCTGAAGCTTTCTTT
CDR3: CASSPESEAFF

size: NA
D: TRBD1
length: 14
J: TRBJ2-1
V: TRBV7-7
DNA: TGTGCTAGCAGCTTGACAGGGGTGGGGAATGAGCAGTTCTTC
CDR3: CASSLTGVGNEQFF

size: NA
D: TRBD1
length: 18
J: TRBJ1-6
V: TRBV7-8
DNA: TGTGCCAGCAGCACCCTTACAGGGGGCTCGGGCTGGAATTCACCCCTCCACTTT
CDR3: CASSTLTGGSGWNSPLHF

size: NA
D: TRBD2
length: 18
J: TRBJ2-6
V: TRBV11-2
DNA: TGTGCCAGCAGCCCGGGGGGTCTGAGGACCTCTGGGGCCAACGTCCTGACTTTC
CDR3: CASSPGGLRTSGANVLTF

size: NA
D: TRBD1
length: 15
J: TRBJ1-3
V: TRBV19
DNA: TGTGCCAGTAGTACTAGGACAGGGACTGGAAACACCATATATTTT
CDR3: CASSTRTGTGNTIYF

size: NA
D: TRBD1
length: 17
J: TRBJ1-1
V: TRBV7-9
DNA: TGTGCCAGCAGCTTAGCGGTGACAGGGGGCTTCCCTCATGAAGCTTTCTTT
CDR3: CASSLAVTGGFPHEAFF

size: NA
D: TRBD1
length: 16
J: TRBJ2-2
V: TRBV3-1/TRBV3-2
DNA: TGTGCCAGCAGCCAAGATCGGGACAGGGGGGCCGGGGAGCTGTTTTTT
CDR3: CASSQDRDRGAGELFF

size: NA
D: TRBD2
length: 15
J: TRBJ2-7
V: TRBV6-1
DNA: TGTGCCAGCAGTGATGGGACTACCGGAAACTACGAGCAGTACTTC
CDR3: CASSDGTTGNYEQYF

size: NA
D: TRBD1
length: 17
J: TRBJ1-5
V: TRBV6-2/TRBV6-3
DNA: TGTGCCAGCAGTTACCTCCTCCGACAGGGCGGCAATCAGCCCCAGCATTTT
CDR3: CASSYLLRQGGNQPQHF

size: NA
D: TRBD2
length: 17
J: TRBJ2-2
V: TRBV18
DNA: TGTGCCACCATGCGGGGGACTAGCGGTTCGAACACCGGGGAGCTGTTTTTT
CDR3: CATMRGTSGSNTGELFF

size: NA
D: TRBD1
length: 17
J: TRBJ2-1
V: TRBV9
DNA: TGTGCCAGCAGCGAGGGGGCGGGCGCCAGCTCCTACAATGAGCAGTTCTTC
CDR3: CASSEGAGASSYNEQFF

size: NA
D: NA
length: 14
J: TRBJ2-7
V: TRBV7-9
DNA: TGTGCCAGCAGCTTGCCGGCCACCGGGGGCGAGCAGTACTTC
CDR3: CASSLPATGGEQYF

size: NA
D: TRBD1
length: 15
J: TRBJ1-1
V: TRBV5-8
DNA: TGTGCCAGCAGCCCGGGGACAGGGCTTAACCCTGAAGCTTTCTTT
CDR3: CASSPGTGLNPEAFF

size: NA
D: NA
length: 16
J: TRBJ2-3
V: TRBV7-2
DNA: TGTGCCAGCAGCGCCCAGACTAGGGGCCCCAGGGATACGCAGTATTTT
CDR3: CASSAQTRGPRDTQYF

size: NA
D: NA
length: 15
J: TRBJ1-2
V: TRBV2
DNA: TGTGCCAGCAGTGGCCAGGCCCCCGGGGGCTATGGCTACACCTTC
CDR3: CASSGQAPGGYGYTF

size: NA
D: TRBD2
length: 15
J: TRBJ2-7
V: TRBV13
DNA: TGTGCCAGCAGCTTAGGCCGCGGGGAGGGCCGAAGTCAGTACTTC
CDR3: CASSLGRGEGRSQYF

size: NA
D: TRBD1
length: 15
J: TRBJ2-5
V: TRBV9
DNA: TGTGCCAGCAGCGGGCGGGGACAGGGGTGGGAGACCCAGTACTTC
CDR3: CASSGRGQGWETQYF

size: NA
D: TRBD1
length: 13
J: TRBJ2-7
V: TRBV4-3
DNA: TGCGCCAGCAGCCTTGACAGGGCCTACGAGCAGTACTTC
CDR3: CASSLDRAYEQYF

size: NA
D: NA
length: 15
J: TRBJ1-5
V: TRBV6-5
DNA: TGTGCCAGCAGCGGAGGGGGGGGTGTGGATCAGCCCCAGCATTTT
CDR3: CASSGGGGVDQPQHF

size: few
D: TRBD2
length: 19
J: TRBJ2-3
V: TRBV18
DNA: TGTGCCAGCTCACCACTAAAAGTTTCTAGCGGGGGGAGCACAGATACGCAGTATTTT
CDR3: CASSPLKVSSGGSTDTQYF

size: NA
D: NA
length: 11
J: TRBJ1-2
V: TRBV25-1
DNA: TGTGCCAGCAGTGGGACTTATGGCTACACCTTC
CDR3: CASSGTYGYTF

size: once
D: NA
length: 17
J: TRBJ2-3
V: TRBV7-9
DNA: TGTGCCAGCAGCCCACGTGGGGGCGCGTCAACCACAGATACGCAGTATTTT
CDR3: CASSPRGGASTTDTQYF

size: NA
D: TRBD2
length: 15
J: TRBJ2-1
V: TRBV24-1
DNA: TGTGCCACCAGTGACTCACTAGCGGGAGGGGATGAGCAGTTCTTC
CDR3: CATSDSLAGGDEQFF

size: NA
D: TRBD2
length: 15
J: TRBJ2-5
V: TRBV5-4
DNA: TGTGCCAGCAGCTTAAGCGGGAGGGCCGGGGAGACCCAGTACTTC
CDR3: CASSLSGRAGETQYF